This T cell receptor beta chain was retrieved from a study of OX40 agonist ivuxolimab in advanced cancers. Study overall: A history of anti-PD-1, anti-PD-L1 or anti-CTLA-4 therapy was acceptable, and approximately 40% had some.

Clones were sequenced by immunoSEQ multiplex PCR, and TCRdb holds only the in-frame ones, with some missing. The repertoire has some 73,000 clones, approximately 86% of them found once; the top ten carry 0.75%. Samples were taken at baseline and on day 1 of cycles 4 and 7. This CDR3 contains 15 residues. J gave up 4 bases and V 2 bases, and 3 bases lay outside the gene matches. Germline CDR1 and CDR2: SGHDT and YYEEEE. The gene calls are TRBV5-6 and TRBJ2-2, with 9 bases that match TRBD2. The clonotype was recovered from an adult with an advanced solid tumor such as melanoma, head and neck, liver or kidney cancer. The sample here was CD4+ or CD8+ T cells sorted from blood, taken in a trial of the OX40 agonist ivuxolimab. The chain's CDR3 is CASSFSGSTTGELFF. Written as DNA, the CDR3 is TGTGCCAGCAGCTTTAGCGGGAGTACCACCGGGGAGCTGTTTTTT.